This TCR beta chain was captured by sequencing in a study of beta chain features in type 1 diabetes. Study-wide results and limits: The naive, central memory and Treg TCRB repertoires showed an apparent similarity that was greater among patients than among healthy donors. Any HLA effect on TCRB rearrangement was left unresolved by small sub-analyses. PCR may have favored shorter templates equally in patients and controls.

Expressed TCRB transcripts were sequenced, since all the RNA that had been isolated was reverse transcribed. Produced via immunoSEQ multiplex PCR; TCRdb's table is partial and in-frame only. The table has almost 350,000 clones, 8% seen once. Cell sorting via CD45RO/CCR7/CD25/CD127/CD95/CD27 was performed to obtain CD4+ naive, central memory, regulatory and stem cell-like memory cells. This clone was counted ten times or more. Its antigen remains unidentified. The CDR3 spans 15 residues. In germline, CDR1 is SGHAT, CDR2 FQNNGV. J gave up 8 bases and V 3 bases, and 8 bases lay outside the gene matches. The V gene is TRBV11-2, the J gene TRBJ1-4; 8 nucleotides line up with TRBD1. Input material: central memory CD4+ T cells from blood. The receptor's source is a woman aged 18-35 years in good health. The CDR3 DNA reads TGTGCCAGCAGCTTTCAGGGGGCCTCAACAGAAAAACTGTTTTTT. Amino acids: CASSFQGASTEKLFF.